This TCR beta chain comes out of a study of T cell responses to AZD1222 COVID-19 vaccine. Study outcomes and limitations: Repertoires were collected only later (after the peak T cell response had occurred). Reportedly, nearly half the spike-specific TCRs target unmutated variant regions. Among vaccine-associated CD4 TCRs, coverage spanned spike, with dominance at 160-218 and 743-854.

Of note for this clone: The antigen remains undetermined.

The V gene lost 7 bases and the J gene lost 2 bases, with 8 bases spanning the gap. This CDR3 has 12 residues. The germline CDR1 and CDR2 sequences are MNHEY and SVGAGI. Clones were read by immunoSEQ multiplex PCR, and TCRdb kept only the in-frame ones, dropping some. The repertoire includes 150,000 to 200,000 clones, 80% to 95% of them detected once, and around 1.9% sits in the top ten. The sample here was peripheral blood, taken 28 days after the second AZD1222 dose. The sequence was collected from an adult who received the AZD1222 COVID-19 vaccine. V usage is TRBV6-5 and J usage is TRBJ1-2; possibly TRBD1 for D (5 bases). The CDR3 sequence: CASKTDNYGYTF. The DNA for the CDR3 is TGTGCCAGCAAGACAGACAACTATGGCTACACCTTC.